This TCR beta chain came from a study of PD-L1 blockade in urothelial cancer. At the level of the study: At 3 weeks (second dose) and 6 weeks after starting treatment, blood was analyzed.

Patients' cancers were locally advanced or metastatic urothelial carcinomas. A total of 1 to 8 samples per patient were collected pretreatment and on-treatment. CDR1 MRHNA and CDR2 SNTAGT come from the germline V gene. The ends were cut back, 3 bases at V and 2 bases at J, with 11 bases in the middle. This CDR3 is 15 amino acids long. Each PCR had synthetic TCR analog templates added to it as a spike-in. Generated by immunoSEQ multiplex PCR, the TCRdb table keeps only in-frame clones and is missing some. The sample comprises some 27,000 clones, roughly 76% of which are singletons, and about 1.9% rests with the top ten.

The sequence came from a man aged 45 to 65 with urothelial cancer. The sample consisted of PBMCs, taken around atezolizumab (anti-PD-L1) treatment. This chain joins TRBV6-4 and TRBJ1-5, with D possibly TRBD1 on 6 matching bases. The DNA of the CDR3 is TGTGCCAGCAGTGAGGGCAGGGGTGGCAATCAGCCCCAGCATTTT. Amino acid sequence: CASSEGRGGNQPQHF.